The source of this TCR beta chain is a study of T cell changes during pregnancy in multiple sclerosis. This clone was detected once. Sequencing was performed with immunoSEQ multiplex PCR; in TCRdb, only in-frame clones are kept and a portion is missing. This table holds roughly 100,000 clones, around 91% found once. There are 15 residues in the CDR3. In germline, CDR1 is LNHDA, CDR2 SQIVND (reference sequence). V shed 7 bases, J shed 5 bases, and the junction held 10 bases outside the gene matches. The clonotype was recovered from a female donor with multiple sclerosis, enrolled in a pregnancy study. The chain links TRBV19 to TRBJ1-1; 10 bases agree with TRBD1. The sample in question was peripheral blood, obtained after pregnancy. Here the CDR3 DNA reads TGTGCCAGTACTCCGGGACAGGGGAAGGGAACTGAAGCTTTCTTT. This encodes CASTPGQGKGTEAFF.